The rows below give T cell receptor beta chains drawn from one sample of a study of shared clonotypes between healthy human individuals. The data were produced by immunoSEQ multiplex PCR, yet TCRdb's version contains in-frame clones alone and is incomplete. The sample consists of about 2.3 million clones, around 93% of them appearing once. Sequenced material: naive CD4+ T cells from PBMCs. Receptors were obtained from a man in his late teens or twenties in good health. Some clones in this sample may be carry-over from other donors' samples. CDR3s include the opening cysteine and the closing phenylalanine or tryptophan. The D gene is left open where the match is weak. Clone size is stated in some rows and not others, as once, few, many or a class when expanded.

TRBJ1-2,once,TRBV11-1,.,TGTGCCAGCAGCCCACCGCAGGTTCCTGGCTACACCTTC,CASSPPQVPGYTF
TRBJ2-5,.,TRBV30,.,TGTGCCTGGAGTGCGAGGATAGAAGAGACCCAGTACTTC,CAWSARIEETQYF
TRBJ2-1,.,TRBV10-2,.,TGCGCCAGCAGAGCGAACTCCGGGACCCAAACCTGGTTCTTC,CASRANSGTQTWFF
TRBJ2-7,.,TRBV5-1,.,TGCGCCAGCAGCTCGACGATGCTATACGAGCAGTACTTC,CASSSTMLYEQYF
TRBJ2-1,.,TRBV5-4,.,TGTGCCAGCAGCTTGGGCAGGGGGGATGAGCAGTTCTTC,CASSLGRGDEQFF
TRBJ2-5,.,TRBV7-2,.,TGTGCCAGCAGCTTCTCCGTCAGTGTCCAGTACTTC,CASSFSVSVQYF
TRBJ1-1,.,TRBV7-9,.,TGTGCCAGCAGCTTCAACAGGAACACTGAAGCTTTCTTT,CASSFNRNTEAFF
TRBJ2-1,.,TRBV2,.,TGTGCCAGCAGTGAAGCGCTAAGCCTGAACCGGCAGTTCTTC,CASSEALSLNRQFF
TRBJ2-3,.,TRBV7-2,.,TGTGCCAGCAGCTTAGTTGTCGGGACAGATACGCAGTATTTT,CASSLVVGTDTQYF
TRBJ2-5,once,TRBV5-1,TRBD2,TGCGCCAGCAGCAAGGGACTAGCGGGACTTATCCAAGAGACCCAGTACTTC,CASSKGLAGLIQETQYF
TRBJ1-1,few,TRBV28,.,TGTGCCAGCAGTCCGAACACGAATGAAGCTTTCTTT,CASSPNTNEAFF
TRBJ2-7,.,TRBV18,.,TGTGCCAGCTCACCCGGGACTGGGGGTAAATACGAGCAGTACTTC,CASSPGTGGKYEQYF
TRBJ2-2,.,TRBV7-3,TRBD1,TGTGCCAGCAGCTTTGGGACAGGGGGGACGACCGGGGAGCTGTTTTTT,CASSFGTGGTTGELFF
TRBJ2-4,.,TRBV6-1,.,TGTGCCAGCAGTGACGGGGGAAACATTCAGTACTTC,CASSDGGNIQYF
TRBJ2-7,.,TRBV29-1,TRBD1,TGCAGCGCAGGACAGGGGCCATCCGAGCAGTACTTC,CSAGQGPSEQYF
TRBJ2-7,.,TRBV28,.,TGTGCCAGCAGTTTTTCCGTCACCTACGAGCAGTACTTC,CASSFSVTYEQYF
TRBJ2-1,.,TRBV28,.,TGTGCCAGCAGACTGTCCTACAATGAGCAGTTCTTC,CASRLSYNEQFF